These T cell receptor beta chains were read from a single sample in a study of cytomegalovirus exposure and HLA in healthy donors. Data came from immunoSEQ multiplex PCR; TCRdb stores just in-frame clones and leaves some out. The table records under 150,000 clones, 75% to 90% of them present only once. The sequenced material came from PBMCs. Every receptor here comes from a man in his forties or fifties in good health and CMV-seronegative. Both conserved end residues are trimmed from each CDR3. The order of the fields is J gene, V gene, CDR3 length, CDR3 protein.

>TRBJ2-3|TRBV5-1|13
ASSPEGVRTDTQY
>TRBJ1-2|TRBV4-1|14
ASSQENGATWRGYT
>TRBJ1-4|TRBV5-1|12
ASSPGLTHEKLF
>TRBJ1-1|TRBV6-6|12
ASSYSDRNTEAF
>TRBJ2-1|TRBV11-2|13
ASSSPGLAVREQF
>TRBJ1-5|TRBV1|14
TSSQSRRGIVQPQH
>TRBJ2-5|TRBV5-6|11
ASSLDQQETQY
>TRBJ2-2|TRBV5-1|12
ASSPGLDTGELF
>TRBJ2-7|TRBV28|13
ASSPQGPKDYEQY
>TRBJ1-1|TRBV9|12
ASSLGDRGTEAF
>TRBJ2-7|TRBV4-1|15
ASSQGVIAGGPYEQY
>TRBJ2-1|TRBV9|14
ASSLSGGQSGNEQF
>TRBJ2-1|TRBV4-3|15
ASSQVGVRGGFNEQF
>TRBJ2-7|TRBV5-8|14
ASSGGQGRSPYEQY
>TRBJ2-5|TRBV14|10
ASSQSRETQY
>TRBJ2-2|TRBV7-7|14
ASSFTLAENTGELF
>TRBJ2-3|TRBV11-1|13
ASSTRQGEADTQY
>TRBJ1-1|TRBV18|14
ASSKETGRRNTEAF
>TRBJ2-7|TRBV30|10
AWSPRPYEQY
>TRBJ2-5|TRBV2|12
ASSSGGFQETQY
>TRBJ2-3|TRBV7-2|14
ASSLGLAGGVDTQY
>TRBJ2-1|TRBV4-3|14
ASSRTSASGIDEQF
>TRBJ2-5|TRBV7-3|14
ASSSIRLVLQETQY
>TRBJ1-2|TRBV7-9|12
ASSSGTGDYGYT
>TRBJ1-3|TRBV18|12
ASSLQGAGNTIY
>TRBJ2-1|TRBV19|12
ASSGLAGDGEQF
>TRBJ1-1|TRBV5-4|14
ASSGTGGWVNTEAF
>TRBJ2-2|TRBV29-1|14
SVELAGVTFTGELF
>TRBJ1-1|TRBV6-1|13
ASSEGRAGGTEAF
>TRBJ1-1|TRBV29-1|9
SVNRDTEAF
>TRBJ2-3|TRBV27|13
ASSLGAGVVDTQY
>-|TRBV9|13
ASSPGQVRAYEQY
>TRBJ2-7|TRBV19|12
ASSTYDTPYEQY
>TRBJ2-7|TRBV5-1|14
ASSLTDRAYSYEQY
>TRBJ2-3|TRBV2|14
ASQLALAGGTDTQY
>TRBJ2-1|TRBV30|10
AWSGTGDEQF
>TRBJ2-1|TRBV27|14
ASSLAVGEGLYEQF
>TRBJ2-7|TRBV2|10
ASSAYFYEQY
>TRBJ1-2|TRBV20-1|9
SAPGYNGYT
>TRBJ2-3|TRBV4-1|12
ASSLTSAKDTQY
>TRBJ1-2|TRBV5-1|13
ASSGQGSLFYGYT
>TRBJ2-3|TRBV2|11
ASNRVFTDTQY
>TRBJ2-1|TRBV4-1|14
ASSQVMVSSYNEQF
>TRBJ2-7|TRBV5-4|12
ASSEGQGFDEQY
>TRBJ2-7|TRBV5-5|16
ASSLGTGALRGSYEQY
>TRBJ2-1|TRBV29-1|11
SVVYNAYNEQF
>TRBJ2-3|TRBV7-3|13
ASSPTGARTDTQY
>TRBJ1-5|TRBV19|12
ASSIWTGEQPQH
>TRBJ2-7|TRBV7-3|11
ASSYRAHYGQY
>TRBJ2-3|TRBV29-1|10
SVEVSGDTQY
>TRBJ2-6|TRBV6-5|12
ASRDISGANVLT
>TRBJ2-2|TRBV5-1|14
ASSFLAGGPPGELF
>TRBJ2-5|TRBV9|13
ASSSEGGGYGTQY
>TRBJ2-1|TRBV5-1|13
ASSSVAVKYNEQF
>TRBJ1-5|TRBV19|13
ASSPLGGWDQPQH
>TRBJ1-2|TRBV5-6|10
ASRGGDYGYT
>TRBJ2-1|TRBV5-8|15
ASTFPILIAGGHEQF
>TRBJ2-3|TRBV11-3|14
ASSLSDRGNTDTQY